A selection of T cell receptor beta chains follows, all from one sample in a study of cytomegalovirus exposure and HLA in healthy donors. Method: immunoSEQ multiplex PCR; TCRdb's copy keeps in-frame clones and lacks some. The sample lists about 93,000 clones, around 73% occurring once. Sequenced: PBMCs. The receptors originated from a woman in her thirties or forties in good health and CMV-seronegative. The CDR3 runs from the conserved cysteine through the conserved F or W. D genes are given only for firm matches. The size of a clone is reported for some rows only, either as once, few or many, or as a class for expanded clones.

size	D	V	J	CDR3	DNA
few	NA	TRBV15	TRBJ1-5	CATSRDLDRETAQHF	TGTGCCACCAGCAGAGATTTAGACCGGGAGACGGCCCAGCATTTT
NA	TRBD2	TRBV7-2	TRBJ2-2	CASSRREDGGGELFF	TGTGCCAGCAGCCGGCGGGAGGACGGTGGCGGGGAGCTGTTTTTT
NA	TRBD1	TRBV6-1	TRBJ1-1	CASSLTGGTEAFF	TGTGCCAGCAGCCTGACAGGGGGCACTGAAGCTTTCTTT
NA	TRBD1	TRBV10-3	TRBJ2-3	CAIRTGGISSTDTQYF	TGTGCCATCAGGACAGGGGGCATCTCTAGCACAGATACGCAGTATTTT
NA	TRBD2	TRBV5-5	TRBJ2-2	CASSLSVLAGLVAGELFF	TGTGCCAGCAGCTTGTCGGTACTAGCGGGATTAGTGGCCGGGGAGCTGTTTTTT
NA	NA	TRBV19	TRBJ2-5	CASRHSPGGAGQETQYF	TGTGCCAGTAGGCATAGTCCGGGTGGGGCTGGACAAGAGACCCAGTACTTC
many	TRBD1	TRBV6-1	TRBJ1-4	CASSELRGRTDGIPTNEKLFF	TGTGCCAGCAGCGAACTCAGGGGGCGCACCGATGGGATTCCAACTAATGAAAAACTGTTTTTT
NA	TRBD2	TRBV2	TRBJ2-7	CASSEWVSSWAGDSYEQYF	TGTGCCAGCAGTGAATGGGTCAGTTCCTGGGCGGGGGACTCCTACGAGCAGTACTTC
few	NA	TRBV4-3	TRBJ2-7	CASSRTGDYEQYF	TGCGCCAGCAGCCGCACGGGAGACTACGAGCAGTACTTC
once	NA	TRBV25-1	TRBJ2-7	CASSRDSITYEQYF	TGTGCCAGCAGTCGGGACTCTATTACCTACGAGCAGTACTTC
NA	NA	TRBV5-1	TRBJ1-4	CASSLELGGREKLFF	TGCGCCAGCAGCTTGGAGCTGGGGGGGCGTGAAAAACTGTTTTTT
NA	NA	TRBV7-8	TRBJ1-4	CASSLGAEKLFF	TGTGCCAGCAGCTTGGGGGCTGAAAAACTGTTTTTT
few	TRBD1	TRBV28	TRBJ1-5	CASRHRDRGKNQPQHF	TGTGCCAGCAGACACCGGGACAGGGGAAAAAATCAGCCCCAGCATTTT
NA	TRBD2	TRBV19	TRBJ2-7	CASRGTSGTYEQYF	TGTGCCAGTAGGGGGACTAGCGGGACTTACGAGCAGTACTTC
NA	TRBD1	TRBV27	TRBJ1-2	CASSLWGQTTVTF	TGTGCCAGCAGTTTGTGGGGACAGACCACCGTTACCTTC
NA	NA	TRBV7-9	TRBJ2-5	CASSLERTVIQETQYF	TGTGCCAGCAGCTTAGAAAGGACAGTGATCCAAGAGACCCAGTACTTC
NA	NA	TRBV12-2	TRBJ1-1	CASRLFAAGAEAFF	NA
NA	TRBD1	TRBV6-5	TRBJ1-1	CASSWDRDRNTEAFF	TGTGCCAGCAGTTGGGATCGGGACAGGAACACTGAAGCTTTCTTT
NA	TRBD1	TRBV5-1	TRBJ2-7	CASSSGQEGYEQYF	TGCGCCAGCAGCTCCGGACAGGAAGGCTACGAGCAGTACTTC
few	NA	TRBV19	TRBJ1-2	CASRMDSYGYTF	TGTGCCAGTAGGATGGACAGCTATGGCTACACCTTC
NA	NA	TRBV13	TRBJ2-1	CASSLKGVEYNEQFF	TGTGCCAGCAGCTTAAAGGGGGTCGAGTACAATGAGCAGTTCTTC
NA	NA	TRBV10-3	TRBJ2-7	CAIKDSFSYEQYF	TGTGCCATCAAGGACAGCTTCTCCTACGAGCAGTACTTC
NA	NA	TRBV10-2	TRBJ2-5	CASSTTEQETQYF	TGCGCCAGCAGTACGACAGAGCAAGAGACCCAGTACTTC
NA	TRBD1	TRBV6-1	TRBJ2-1	CASSELTGGYNEQFF	TGTGCCAGCAGTGAACTCACAGGGGGGTACAATGAGCAGTTCTTC
once	NA	TRBV4-1	TRBJ2-7	CASSQDFGGRSEQYF	TGCGCCAGCAGCCAAGATTTCGGTGGTCGATCCGAGCAGTACTTC
NA	TRBD1	TRBV5-1	TRBJ1-1	CASSLGTGAEAFF	TGCGCCAGCAGCTTGGGGACAGGGGCTGAAGCTTTCTTT
NA	NA	TRBV2	TRBJ1-1	CARRRGTEAFF	TGTGCCAGACGAAGGGGCACTGAAGCTTTCTTT
NA	TRBD2	TRBV6-5	TRBJ2-1	CASSYEGVAGYNEQFF	TGTGCCAGCAGTTACGAAGGGGTAGCGGGGTACAATGAGCAGTTCTTC
once	NA	TRBV7-2	TRBJ1-1	CASSPGLSYTEAFF	TGTGCCAGCAGCCCAGGGCTGAGCTACACTGAAGCTTTCTTT
NA	NA	TRBV10-2	TRBJ2-7	CASGEVPYEQYF	TGCGCCAGCGGGGAGGTCCCCTACGAGCAGTACTTC
NA	NA	TRBV14	TRBJ2-7	CASSPSGGRQYF	TGTGCCAGCAGCCCAAGTGGGGGGAGGCAGTACTTC
NA	TRBD2	TRBV18	TRBJ2-5	CASSPPEGLAGLGQYF	TGTGCCAGCTCACCACCCGAGGGACTAGCGGGATTAGGCCAGTACTTC
NA	NA	TRBV9	TRBJ2-3	CASSSWGSTDTQYF	TGTGCCAGCAGCTCTTGGGGCTCCACAGATACGCAGTATTTT
NA	TRBD1	TRBV15	TRBJ1-2	CATSLLGQGGLNYGYTF	TGTGCCACCAGCCTACTTGGACAGGGGGGTCTAAACTATGGCTACACCTTC
NA	NA	TRBV19	TRBJ2-6	CASSTTRGTGANVLTF	TGTGCCAGTAGTACAACCCGGGGGACTGGGGCCAACGTCCTGACTTTC
NA	NA	TRBV27	TRBJ2-7	CASSPRLGEVAEQYF	TGTGCCAGCAGCCCCAGACTAGGGGAGGTAGCCGAGCAGTACTTC
NA	NA	TRBV25-1	TRBJ1-1	CASSEVGITEAFF	TGTGCCAGCAGTGAAGTCGGGATCACTGAAGCTTTCTTT
NA	NA	TRBV9	TRBJ2-3	CASSVVSSGEDTQYF	TGTGCCAGCAGCGTAGTATCCTCCGGGGAAGATACGCAGTATTTT
once	TRBD1	TRBV7-6	TRBJ2-7	CASSLSGGEQYF	TGTGCCAGCAGCTTATCAGGGGGCGAGCAGTACTTC
NA	NA	TRBV15	TRBJ2-1	CATSRDPLRNEQFF	TGTGCCACCAGCAGAGATCCACTACGCAATGAGCAGTTCTTC
once	TRBD1	TRBV30	TRBJ1-6	CAWSLRTGGGTSPLHF	TGTGCCTGGAGTCTTCGGACAGGGGGGGGGACTTCACCCCTCCACTTT
NA	TRBD1	TRBV14	TRBJ2-7	CASSQADRVGEQCF	TGTGCCAGCAGCCAAGCGGACAGGGTCGGCGAGCAGTGCTTC
NA	NA	TRBV28	TRBJ2-7	CASSLRGSSEQYF	TGTGCCAGCAGTTTAAGGGGCTCAAGCGAGCAGTACTTC
NA	TRBD2	TRBV11-3	TRBJ2-1	CASSLETGTSGTYNEQFF	TGTGCCAGCAGCTTAGAGACGGGGACTAGCGGAACTTACAATGAGCAGTTCTTC
many	NA	TRBV6-6	TRBJ1-5	CATLVPGGNQPQHF	TGTGCCACCCTAGTTCCCGGAGGTAACCAGCCCCAGCATTTT
NA	NA	TRBV5-1	TRBJ1-2	CASSLEAGNRLGYTF	TGCGCCAGCAGCTTGGAAGCAGGGAATAGGCTTGGCTACACCTTC
few	TRBD2	TRBV9	TRBJ2-3	CASRDPLAGGTDTQYF	TGTGCCAGCAGGGACCCTCTAGCGGGAGGGACAGATACGCAGTATTTT
few	NA	TRBV6-1	TRBJ2-7	CASSHPGTPLEQYF	TGTGCCAGCAGCCATCCAGGGACACCCCTAGAGCAGTACTTC
NA	NA	TRBV5-6	TRBJ2-2	CASSLLRSEHTGELFF	TGTGCCAGCAGCTTGTTGAGGTCCGAGCACACCGGGGAGCTGTTTTTT
few	NA	TRBV6-1	TRBJ1-1	CASSEMGGISEAFF	TGTGCCAGCAGTGAGATGGGGGGAATCTCTGAAGCTTTCTTT
NA	NA	TRBV2	TRBJ2-7	CASSASRHEQYF	TGTGCCAGCAGCGCTTCGCGCCACGAGCAGTACTTC
NA	NA	TRBV5-1	TRBJ1-2	CASSPGQDYGYTF	TGCGCCAGCAGCCCCGGACAAGACTATGGCTACACCTTC
once	NA	TRBV7-2	TRBJ2-7	CASSPLYEQYF	TGTGCCAGCAGCCCCCTCTACGAGCAGTACTTC
NA	TRBD2	TRBV18	TRBJ2-5	CASSPLAGGVQETQYF	TGTGCCAGCTCACCACTAGCGGGAGGGGTCCAAGAGACCCAGTACTTC
NA	TRBD2	TRBV2	TRBJ2-2	CASSALAGGNTGELFF	TGTGCCAGCAGCGCCCTAGCGGGTGGGAACACCGGGGAGCTGTTTTTT
once	NA	TRBV14	TRBJ1-1	CASSKGNRPLGGEAFF	TGCGCCAGCAGCAAAGGTAATAGACCATTAGGCGGTGAAGCTTTCTTT
few	TRBD1	TRBV27	TRBJ1-2	CASRTGAYGYTF	TGTGCCAGCAGGACAGGGGCCTATGGCTACACCTTC
few	NA	TRBV5-8	TRBJ1-1	CASSLAGLTEAFF	TGTGCCAGCAGCTTGGCGGGACTTACTGAAGCTTTCTTT